A single sample gave rise to the 26 T cell receptor beta chains below, sequenced in a study of monozygotic twins with inflammatory bowel disease. From its re-call of the 5' RACE reads, TCRdb lists each CDR3 protein once, without DNA. This listing includes 120,000 to 150,000 distinct CDR3 sequences. The sequencing input was blood. The receptors were gathered from a human donor with ulcerative colitis or Crohn's disease, or a healthy co-twin of an affected twin (not recorded which).

This chain connects TRBV20-1 to TRBJ2-3; there is no DNA to check the TCRdb D call of TRBD2. Germline assignment: CDR1 DFQATT and CDR2 SNEGSKA (reference sequence). This CDR3 contains 14 residues. CDR3: CSALTSGGPDTQYF.

The J gene is TRBJ1-1, the V gene TRBV19. Germline lookup yields CDR1 LNHDA and CDR2 SQIVND (reference sequence). The CDR3 is 14 amino acids. The CDR3 sequence: CASSIDQRDTEAFF.

The genes are TRBV6-2 or TRBV6-3 and TRBJ2-1. Germline CDR1 MNHEY, CDR2 SVGEGT. CDR3 length: 15 residues. The CDR3 region is CASRQRGGYYNEQFF.

The gene calls are TRBV4-1 and TRBJ2-2; TCRdb designates TRBD2, a call that cannot be tested without DNA. Germline V gene sequence: CDR1 MGHRA, CDR2 YSYEKL. This CDR3 is 18 amino acids long. CDR3: CASSQVRTGGAITGELFF.

J is TRBJ2-1 and V is TRBV5-1; TCRdb's D gene call, TRBD1, goes unchecked for lack of DNA. The CDR3 extends over 15 amino acids. Germline CDR1 is SGHRS and CDR2 is YFSETQ. CDR3 region: CASSLIGAAYNEQFF.

The V and J genes are TRBV5-4 and TRBJ2-3; TCRdb selects TRBD1, and the lack of DNA leaves this call unchecked. This CDR3 is 16 amino acids long. The germline CDR1 and CDR2 sequences are SGHNT and YYREEE (reference sequence). The CDR3 spells CASSLEGGGTTDTQHF. The whole variable domain, remainder taken from reference TRBV5-4 and TRBJ2-3, is ETGVTQSPTHLIKTRGQQVTLRCSSQSGHNTVSWYQQALGQGPQFIFQYYREEENGRGNFPPRFSGLQFPNYSSELNVNALELDDSALYLCASSLEGGGTTDTQHFGPGTRLTVL.

The V and J genes are TRBV7-6 and TRBJ2-7; TCRdb's D call, TRBD1, is unchecked because there is no DNA. The length of the CDR3 is 15 residues. Per germline, CDR1 SGHVS and CDR2 FNYEAQ. The CDR3 here is CASRPSGTGPYEQYF.

The J gene is TRBJ2-1, the V gene TRBV7-7; the TCRdb D gene call, TRBD1, has no DNA to confirm it. Germline CDR1 and CDR2: SSHAT and FNYEAQ (reference sequence). This CDR3 is built from 16 residues. The CDR3 sequence is CASSSRKGVSYNEQFF.

V usage is TRBV7-2 and J usage is TRBJ2-5; TCRdb's D gene call, TRBD2, goes unchecked for lack of DNA. This CDR3 contains 16 residues. Per the germline V gene, CDR1 is SGHTA and CDR2 is FQGNSA. The chain's CDR3 is CASSPLSGGFRETQYF.

V is TRBV11-1 and J is TRBJ2-7; lacking DNA, the TRBD1 call made by TCRdb goes unchecked. The CDR3 sequence is 14 residues long. Germline CDR1 is SGHAT and CDR2 is FQDESV (reference sequence). The CDR3 region is CASSLYGTGYEQYF.

The chain combines TRBV5-6 with TRBJ1-5; there is no DNA to check the TCRdb D call of TRBD1. Germline V gene data show CDR1 as SGHDT and CDR2 as YYEEEE. The length of the CDR3 is 14 residues. The CDR3 loop reads CASSRDRGLQPQHF.

The rearrangement uses TRBV24-1 and TRBJ2-5; absent DNA, TCRdb's TRBD2 call cannot be checked. This CDR3 spans 15 amino acids. CDR1 and CDR2 from the germline V gene are KGHDR and SFDVKD. Here the CDR3 reads CATSDSRLAAETQYF.

The J gene is TRBJ2-5, the V gene TRBV9; TCRdb lists TRBD1, though no DNA is available to test this call. The length of the CDR3 is 16 residues. Germline assignment: CDR1 SGDLS and CDR2 YYNGEE. The CDR3 loop reads CASSVGAQSYQETQYF.

V gene TRBV10-3 combines with J gene TRBJ2-7; TCRdb outputs TRBD2, but without DNA this stays unchecked. Looked up from germline, CDR1 is ENHRY and CDR2 is SYGVKD. The CDR3 is 14 residues long. This CDR3 reads CAISEGGSDYEQYF.

The rearrangement joins TRBV18 to TRBJ2-2; as DNA is missing, the TRBD1 call by TCRdb cannot be tested. The CDR3 contains 18 residues. Looked up from germline, CDR1 is KGHSH and CDR2 is LQKENI. CDR3: CASSPLTGSLSYTGELFF.

V usage is TRBV20-1 and J usage is TRBJ2-7; the TCRdb D gene call, TRBD2, has no DNA to confirm it. The CDR3 has 14 amino acids. Germline CDR1 DFQATT, CDR2 SNEGSKA (reference sequence). CDR3 region: CSANPSGGNYEQYF.

The chain has TRBV6-5 and TRBJ2-7; TCRdb picks TRBD1, but there is no DNA to check that call. CDR1 and CDR2 from the germline V gene are MNHEY and SVGAGI. The CDR3 contains 15 residues. The CDR3 loop reads CASSYSNRAKNEQYF.

The CDR3 reads CASSLVRQPQHF. The rearrangement links TRBV7-2 to TRBJ1-5. The germline gives CDR1 SGHTA, CDR2 FQGNSA. The length of the CDR3 is 12 residues.

The chain combines TRBV5-1 with TRBJ2-1; the TCRdb call, TRBD2, lacks DNA for checking. The germline V gene encodes CDR1 SGHRS and CDR2 YFSETQ. The CDR3 is made up of 15 amino acids. This CDR3 reads CASSVTSGGYNEQFF.

The chain recombines TRBV15 with TRBJ2-3; TCRdb designates TRBD1, a call that cannot be tested without DNA. CDR3 length: 16 residues. Per the germline V gene, CDR1 is LNHNV and CDR2 is YYDKDF (reference sequence). This CDR3 is CATSRVGGRRTDTQYF.

The chain has TRBV20-1 and TRBJ2-7; TCRdb names TRBD1, which stays unverified in the absence of DNA. In germline, CDR1 is DFQATT, CDR2 SNEGSKA (reference sequence). The CDR3 is 14 residues long. The CDR3 here is CSARQTGKIYEQYF.

The chain couples TRBV5-1 to TRBJ2-5. CDR1 is SGHRS, CDR2 YFSETQ, per germline. CDR3 length equals 14 residues. This CDR3 reads CASSLEWAGETQYF.

The gene calls are TRBV18 and TRBJ2-3; as DNA is missing, the TRBD1 call by TCRdb cannot be tested. This CDR3 comprises 14 residues. CDR1 KGHSH and CDR2 LQKENI come from the germline V gene. Here the CDR3 reads CASSPLTGSDTQYF.

CDR3 residues: CASSSGGYGYTF. The rearrangement uses TRBV7-9 and TRBJ1-2. This CDR3 contains 12 residues. Looked up from germline, CDR1 is SEHNR and CDR2 is FQNEAQ (reference sequence). The entire variable domain, with the rest obtained from reference TRBV7-9 and TRBJ1-2, is as follows: DTGVSQNPRHKITKRGQNVTFRCDPISEHNRLYWYRQTLGQGPEFLTYFQNEAQLEKSRLLSDRFSAERPKGSFSTLEIQRTEQGDSAMYLCASSSGGYGYTFGSGTRLTVV.

The chain carries TRBV7-2 and TRBJ2-7. Germline V CDR1 and CDR2: SGHTA, FQGNSA. The length of the CDR3 is 11 residues. CDR3 amino acids: CASSFAYEQYF. Combining the CDR3 with reference TRBV7-2 and TRBJ2-7 gives the whole variable domain GAGVSQSPSNKVTEKGKDVELRCDPISGHTALYWYRQSLGQGLEFLIYFQGNSAPDKSGLPSDRFSAERTGGSVSTLTIQRTQQEDSAVYLCASSFAYEQYFGPGTRLTVT.

This chain uses TRBV19 with TRBJ1-1. The CDR3 covers 14 residues. CDR1 and CDR2 (germline): LNHDA, SQIVND (reference sequence). The CDR3 loop is CASSIPRGPAEAFF.